Below are 26 T cell receptor beta chains sequenced from a single sample in a study of blood T cell repertoires in COVID-19. The method was immunoSEQ multiplex PCR; TCRdb's version includes in-frame clones alone and lacks a portion of them. The data contain approximately 130,000 clones, around 81% of them singletons. The source material was peripheral blood. These receptors all come from a human donor in a cohort sampled during active COVID-19.

This clone showed up just a few times. The chain links TRBV10-3 to TRBJ1-1; D is ambiguous. Trimming took off 4 bases at V and 1 base at J, with 10 bases between the two ends. CDR1 is ENHRY, CDR2 SYGVKD, per germline. The CDR3 sequence is 14 residues long. This CDR3 is CAISGREPNTEAFF. The CDR3 DNA reads TGTGCCATCAGTGGAAGGGAGCCGAACACTGAAGCTTTCTTT.

The chain couples TRBV9 to TRBJ2-5; 10 nucleotides line up with TRBD1. Trimming at V came to 3 bases and at J to 2 bases, leaving 7 bases not matched to a gene. CDR1 and CDR2 (germline): SGDLS, YYNGEE. The CDR3 consists of 16 residues. This CDR3 reads CASSARQGARQETQYF. CDR3 nucleotides: TGTGCCAGCAGCGCCAGACAGGGGGCGAGGCAAGAGACCCAGTACTTC.

The chain couples TRBV5-1 to TRBJ1-6; 7 nucleotides align to TRBD1. This CDR3 comprises 16 residues. From germline, CDR1 is SGHRS and CDR2 YFSETQ. V trimming: 5 bases; J trimming: 2 bases; junction bases outside the gene matches: 7. CDR3 protein: CASRSDRAAYNSPLHF. CDR3 sequence (DNA): TGCGCCAGCAGGTCCGACAGGGCAGCCTATAATTCACCCCTCCACTTT.

This clone occurred a few times. V gene TRBV25-1 combines with J gene TRBJ1-4; possible D gene TRBD1, 5 bases. Trimming left V 6 bases short and J 7 bases short, with 9 bases between. This CDR3 contains 12 residues. The germline gives CDR1 MGHDK, CDR2 SYGVNS. The CDR3 DNA follows: TGTGCCAGCAGGGACACTCTTGAAAAACTGTTTTTT. It specifies CASRDTLEKLFF.

This chain connects TRBV19 to TRBJ2-7, with D perhaps TRBD1 (5 bases). This CDR3 spans 13 amino acids. Germline CDR1 and CDR2: LNHDA and SQIVND (reference sequence). With 4 bases removed from V and 3 bases from J, the gap between germline ends came to 10 bases. Here the CDR3 DNA reads TGTGCCAGTAGTAACAGGAACTACTACGAGCAGTACTTC. Amino acids: CASSNRNYYEQYF.

The chain carries TRBV5-4 and TRBJ1-4, with D perhaps matching TRBD1 (5 bases). From germline, CDR1 is SGHNT and CDR2 YYREEE (reference sequence). V dropped 3 bases and J dropped 3 bases, with 9 bases sitting between them. This CDR3 region has 14 residues. The CDR3 protein is CASSSKTANEKLFF. Here the CDR3 DNA reads TGTGCCAGCAGCTCTAAGACAGCTAATGAAAAACTGTTTTTT. The complete variable domain, with remaining parts taken from reference TRBV5-4 and TRBJ1-4, reads ETGVTQSPTHLIKTRGQQVTLRCSSQSGHNTVSWYQQALGQGPQFIFQYYREEENGRGNFPPRFSGLQFPNYSSELNVNALELDDSALYLCASSSKTANEKLFFGSGTQLSVL.

The rearrangement uses TRBV27 and TRBJ1-1, with 10 bases lining up with TRBD1. CDR3 length: 13 residues. Germline V gene lookup returns CDR1 MNHEY and CDR2 SMNVEV (reference sequence). Trimming at V came to 3 bases and at J to 6 bases, leaving 1 base not matched to a gene. The chain's CDR3 is CASSFDRGPEAFF. CDR3 DNA: TGTGCCAGCAGTTTTGACAGGGGGCCTGAAGCTTTCTTT.

This chain uses TRBV18 with TRBJ2-6, with D possibly matching TRBD2 (5 bases). The CDR3 extends over 13 amino acids. The germline CDR1 and CDR2 sequences are KGHSH and LQKENI. With 8 bases removed from V and 1 base from J, the gap between germline ends came to 6 bases. The CDR3 DNA sequence: TGTGCCAGCCGAGGGTCTGGGGCCAACGTCCTGACTTTC. As protein: CASRGSGANVLTF.

This clone has a handful of counts. V gene TRBV28 combines with J gene TRBJ1-1; TRBD1 is a possible D gene (6 bases). From germline, CDR1 is MDHEN and CDR2 SYDVKM. Trimming pared 6 bases from V and 4 bases from J, leaving 12 bases between. The CDR3 sequence is 13 residues long. CDR3 in amino acids: CASRIQGVTEAFF. The CDR3 DNA is TGTGCCAGCAGAATACAGGGCGTCACTGAAGCTTTCTTT.

This clone turned up a few times. The chain links TRBV7-2 to TRBJ1-6; D unclear. The V gene lost 3 bases and the J gene lost 11 bases, with 11 bases spanning the gap. The germline V gene has CDR1 SGHTA and CDR2 FQGNSA. The CDR3 has 13 residues. CDR3: CASSFPTGAPLHF. The DNA of the CDR3 is TGTGCCAGCAGCTTTCCGACGGGAGCACCCCTCCACTTT.

In DNA, the CDR3 is TGCGCCAGCAGCCAAGATCGGCTAGCGGCAGATACGCAGTATTTT. It encodes CASSQDRLAADTQYF. This chain connects TRBV4-1 to TRBJ2-3, with TRBD2 matching over 7 bases. Per the germline V gene, CDR1 is MGHRA and CDR2 is YSYEKL. With 0 bases clipped from V and 4 bases from J, the junction kept 4 bases outside the gene matches. The CDR3 covers 15 residues.

The rearrangement links TRBV9 to TRBJ1-5; the D gene is possibly TRBD1 (5 bases). Trimming cost V 0 bases and J 0 bases, with 7 bases left between them. Per the germline V gene, CDR1 is SGDLS and CDR2 is YYNGEE. This CDR3 comprises 15 residues. CDR3 DNA sequence: TGTGCCAGCAGCGTAGGAGGACATAGCAATCAGCCCCAGCATTTT. Its translation is CASSVGGHSNQPQHF.

V and J are TRBV4-2 and TRBJ2-3; D not certain. The V and J ends lost 4 bases and 6 bases respectively, with 11 bases between them. Germline-derived CDR1 and CDR2 are LGHNA and YNFKEQ. The CDR3 contains 13 residues. The CDR3 nucleotides are TGTGCCAGCAGCCCCTACCTCCCGGATACGCAGTATTTT. Translated: CASSPYLPDTQYF.

The chain joins TRBV9 to TRBJ1-2, with 9 bases lining up with TRBD1. Germline V CDR1 and CDR2: SGDLS, YYNGEE. This CDR3 has 14 amino acids. V trimming: 4 bases; J trimming: 2 bases; junction bases outside the gene matches: 3. CDR3 sequence: CASSLGQGNYGYTF. The CDR3 DNA reads as TGTGCCAGCAGCCTAGGACAGGGGAACTATGGCTACACCTTC. Based on the CDR3 plus reference TRBV9 and TRBJ1-2, the full variable domain is DSGVTQTPKHLITATGQRVTLRCSPRSGDLSVYWYQQSLDQGLQFLIQYYNGEERAKGNILERFSAQQFPDLHSELNLSSLELGDSALYFCASSLGQGNYGYTFGSGTRLTVV.

The chain couples TRBV7-2 to TRBJ2-7; the D gene is possibly TRBD2 (5 bases). CDR3 size: 15 residues. Trimming pared 2 bases from V and 6 bases from J, leaving 17 bases between. Germline CDR1 SGHTA, CDR2 FQGNSA. The CDR3 loop is CASSLRGRPSGEQYF. The CDR3 DNA reads as TGTGCCAGCAGCTTACGGGGAAGGCCATCGGGCGAGCAGTACTTC. Drawing the rest from reference TRBV7-2 and TRBJ2-7, the complete variable domain is GAGVSQSPSNKVTEKGKDVELRCDPISGHTALYWYRQSLGQGLEFLIYFQGNSAPDKSGLPSDRFSAERTGGSVSTLTIQRTQQEDSAVYLCASSLRGRPSGEQYFGPGTRLTVT.

V usage is TRBV7-9 and J usage is TRBJ1-5, with D tentatively TRBD1 (5 bases). Germline assignment: CDR1 SEHNR and CDR2 FQNEAQ (reference sequence). Deletions cut 5 bases from V and 5 bases from J, with 13 bases between. CDR3 length: 14 residues. The CDR3 protein is CASSEVGADQPQHF. In DNA, the CDR3 is TGTGCCAGCAGCGAGGTAGGGGCCGATCAGCCCCAGCATTTT.

The genes are TRBV10-2 and TRBJ2-7; possible D gene TRBD1, 6 bases. Trimming left V 9 bases short and J 2 bases short, with 14 bases between. Per germline, CDR1 WSHSY and CDR2 SAAADI. The CDR3 spans 13 residues. The CDR3 DNA sequence: TGCGCCAGTAAACAGGGAGTAGCCTACGAGCAGTACTTC. Amino acid sequence: CASKQGVAYEQYF.

The chain has TRBV5-1 and TRBJ1-1, with a weak D call TRBD1 (6 bases). V lost 2 bases to trimming and J lost 3 bases, with 11 bases between them. The germline V gene has CDR1 SGHRS and CDR2 YFSETQ. This CDR3 has 14 amino acids. CDR3 nucleotides: TGCGCCAGCAGCTTCGGAGGGGGGGACACTGAAGCTTTCTTT. It encodes CASSFGGGDTEAFF.

The gene calls are TRBV1 and TRBJ2-2; whether TRBD2, the table's D call, matches the DNA was not checked. TRBV1 is annotated as a pseudogene. The CDR3 sequence is 16 residues long. CDR3 in DNA: TGCACCAGCAGCCGAGCGTCAAGCCTGGGCACCGGGGAGCTGTTTTTT. This encodes CTSSRASSLGTGELFF.

The V call is TRBV27, the J call TRBJ2-7; TRBD2 is a possible D gene (5 bases). The V and J ends lost 0 bases and 3 bases respectively, with 9 bases between them. The CDR3 totals 14 residues. Germline CDR1 reads MNHEY; CDR2 reads SMNVEV (reference sequence). The CDR3 spells CASSLSWENYEQYF. The CDR3 nucleotides read TGTGCCAGCAGTTTATCGTGGGAGAACTACGAGCAGTACTTC.

The rearrangement uses TRBV5-4 and TRBJ2-1; unclear D gene. The V end was cut by 2 bases, the J end by 9 bases, with 12 bases between. The CDR3 consists of 13 residues. CDR1 SGHNT and CDR2 YYREEE come from the germline V gene (reference sequence). CDR3: CASSLQSSAEQFF. The CDR3 bases are TGTGCCAGCAGCTTACAGAGTTCGGCTGAGCAGTTCTTC. The full variable domain, rest sourced from reference TRBV5-4 and TRBJ2-1, is ETGVTQSPTHLIKTRGQQVTLRCSSQSGHNTVSWYQQALGQGPQFIFQYYREEENGRGNFPPRFSGLQFPNYSSELNVNALELDDSALYLCASSLQSSAEQFFGPGTRLTVL.

The sample holds one count of this clone. V and J are TRBV18 and TRBJ2-2, with a possible D match to TRBD1 (6 bases). Germline V gene lookup returns CDR1 KGHSH and CDR2 LQKENI. There are 15 residues in the CDR3. Trimming shortened V by 5 bases and J by 3 bases, and 13 bases separated the two germline ends. CDR3: CASSRPQGHTGELFF. The CDR3 coding sequence is TGTGCCAGCTCAAGACCACAGGGACACACCGGGGAGCTGTTTTTT.

The V call is TRBV5-1, the J call TRBJ1-4; TRBD1 aligns across 11 bases. The CDR3 spans 14 residues. Germline CDR1 reads SGHRS; CDR2 reads YFSETQ. The trim removed 4 bases at V and 7 bases at J, leaving 3 bases unmatched. CDR3 coding DNA: TGCGCCAGCAGCCTTGGACAGGGGGCTGAAAAACTGTTTTTT. Its protein product is CASSLGQGAEKLFF.

V gene TRBV30 combines with J gene TRBJ2-1, with D maybe TRBD1 (5 bases). V lost 3 bases and J 13 bases, leaving 22 bases between the germline ends. The CDR3 totals 14 residues. Per germline, CDR1 GTSNPN and CDR2 SVGIG (reference sequence). The CDR3 region is CAWRPNFSPQGQFF. DNA for the CDR3: TGTGCCTGGAGGCCTAATTTTTCCCCCCAGGGACAGTTCTTC.

The V call is TRBV11-3, the J call TRBJ2-1; 8 nucleotides agree with TRBD2. The CDR3 covers 14 residues. V dropped 3 bases and J dropped 5; count of bases not matched to a gene: 3. Germline values: CDR1 SGHNT, CDR2 YENEEA. The CDR3 DNA is TGTGCCAGCAGCTTCGGCGGGGGGAACAATGAGCAGTTCTTC. Its translation is CASSFGGGNNEQFF. The complete variable domain, with remaining parts taken from reference TRBV11-3 and TRBJ2-1, reads EAGVVQSPRYKIIEKKQPVAFWCNPISGHNTLYWYLQNLGQGPELLIRYENEEAVDDSQLPKDRFSAERLKGVDSTLKIQPAELGDSAVYLCASSFGGGNNEQFFGPGTRLTVL.

This chain's CDR3 is CASTATDTQYF. In nucleotides, the CDR3 is TGTGCCAGTACAGCCACAGATACGCAGTATTTT. The chain uses TRBV27 and TRBJ2-3; D remains ambiguous. The CDR3 is 11 amino acids. V was shortened by 9 bases and J by 2 bases, with 6 bases between the two germline ends. Germline loops: CDR1 MNHEY, CDR2 SMNVEV (reference sequence).